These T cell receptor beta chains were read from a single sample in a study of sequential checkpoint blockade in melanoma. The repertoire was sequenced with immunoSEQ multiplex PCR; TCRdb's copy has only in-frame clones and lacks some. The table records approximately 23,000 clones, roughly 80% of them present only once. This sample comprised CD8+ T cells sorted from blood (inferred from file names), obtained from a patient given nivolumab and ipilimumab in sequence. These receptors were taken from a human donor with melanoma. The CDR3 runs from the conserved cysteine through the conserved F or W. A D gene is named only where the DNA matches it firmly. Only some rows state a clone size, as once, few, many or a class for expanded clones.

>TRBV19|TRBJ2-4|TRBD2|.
CASSDLLAGENIQYF
TGTGCCAGTAGTGACCTACTAGCGGGGGAAAACATTCAGTACTTC
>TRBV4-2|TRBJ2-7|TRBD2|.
CASSHGERENIPYEQYF
TGTGCCAGCAGCCACGGGGAGCGGGAAAATATTCCCTACGAGCAGTACTTC
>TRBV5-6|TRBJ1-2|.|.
CASSLRQGRKGYTF
TGTGCCAGCAGCTTGAGGCAGGGGCGCAAAGGCTACACCTTC
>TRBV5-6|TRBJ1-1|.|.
CASSLEWTPMNTEAFF
TGTGCCAGCAGCTTGGAGTGGACACCTATGAACACTGAAGCTTTCTTT
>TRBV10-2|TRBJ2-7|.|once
CAGGQWYEQYF
TGCGCCGGGGGCCAGTGGTACGAGCAGTACTTC
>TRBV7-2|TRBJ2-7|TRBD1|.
CASSLYGQGAGEQYF
TGTGCCAGCAGCTTATATGGACAGGGGGCTGGGGAGCAGTACTTC
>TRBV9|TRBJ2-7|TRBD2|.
CASSVGGRASYEQYF
TGTGCCAGCAGCGTAGGAGGGAGGGCTTCCTACGAGCAGTACTTC
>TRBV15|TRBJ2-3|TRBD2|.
CATHGLVGTDTQYF
TGTGCCACCCACGGACTAGTTGGCACAGATACGCAGTATTTT
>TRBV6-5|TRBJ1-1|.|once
CASSYTENTEAFF
TGTGCCAGCAGTTATACAGAGAACACTGAAGCTTTCTTT
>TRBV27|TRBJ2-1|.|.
CASSGQINEQFF
TGTGCCAGCAGTGGCCAGATCAATGAGCAGTTCTTC
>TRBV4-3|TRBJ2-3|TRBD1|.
CASSQDRTGVRPSTDTQYF
TGCGCCAGCAGCCAAGATCGGACAGGGGTCCGACCTAGCACAGATACGCAGTATTTT
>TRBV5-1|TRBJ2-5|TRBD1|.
CASSLKLGLRGGEETQYF
TGCGCCAGCAGCTTGAAATTGGGCCTCCGAGGGGGCGAAGAGACCCAGTACTTC
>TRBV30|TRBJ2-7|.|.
CAWSVLGVSEQYF
TGTGCCTGGAGTGTACTGGGAGTAAGCGAGCAGTACTTC
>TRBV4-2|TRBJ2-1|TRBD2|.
CASSPPLSGETHEQFF
TGTGCCAGCAGCCCGCCTTTGAGCGGGGAGACCCATGAGCAGTTCTTC
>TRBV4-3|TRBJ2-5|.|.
CASSQDPEETQYF
TGCGCCAGCAGCCAAGACCCAGAAGAGACCCAGTACTTC
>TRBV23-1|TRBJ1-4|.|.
CASYSANEKLFF
TGCGCCAGTTATTCCGCTAATGAAAAACTGTTTTTT
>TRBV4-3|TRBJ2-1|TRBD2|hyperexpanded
CASSQATGGTYNEQFF
TGCGCCAGCAGCCAAGCTACGGGGGGAACCTACAATGAGCAGTTCTTC
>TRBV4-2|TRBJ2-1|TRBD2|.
CASSQGGEGRGNEQFF
TGTGCCAGCAGCCAAGGGGGGGAGGGCCGGGGCAATGAGCAGTTCTTC
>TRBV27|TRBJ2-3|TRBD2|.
CASRKPTSGSQDTQYF
TGTGCCAGCAGAAAACCAACTAGCGGCTCACAAGATACGCAGTATTTT
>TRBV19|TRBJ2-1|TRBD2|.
CASSPSGGNEQFF
TGTGCCAGTAGTCCAAGCGGGGGCAATGAGCAGTTCTTC
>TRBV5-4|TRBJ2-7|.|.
CASSLGGYEQYF
TGTGCCAGCAGCTTAGGCGGTTACGAGCAGTACTTC
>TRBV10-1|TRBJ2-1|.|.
CASSDKRQVSYNEQFF
TGCGCCAGCAGTGACAAGAGACAGGTCTCCTACAATGAGCAGTTCTTC
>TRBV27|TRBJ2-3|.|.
CASSFWTMDTQYF
TGTGCCAGCAGTTTTTGGACTATGGATACGCAGTATTTT
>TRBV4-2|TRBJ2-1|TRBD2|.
CASSPSGTGGPYNEQFF
TGTGCCAGCAGCCCCAGTGGGACGGGAGGGCCCTACAATGAGCAGTTCTTC
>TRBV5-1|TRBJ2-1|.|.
CASSYGGMEGEQFF
TGCGCCAGCAGCTATGGCGGGATGGAGGGTGAGCAGTTCTTC
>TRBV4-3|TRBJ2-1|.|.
CASSQERGGYNEQFF
TGCGCCAGCAGCCAAGAGAGGGGAGGCTACAATGAGCAGTTCTTC
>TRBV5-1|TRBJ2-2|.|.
CASSLFGRIKGTGELFF
TGCGCCAGCAGCTTGTTCGGACGGATCAAGGGGACCGGGGAGCTGTTTTTT
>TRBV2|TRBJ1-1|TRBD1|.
CASNRDRGYGNTEAFF
TGTGCCAGTAATAGGGACAGGGGGTATGGGAACACTGAAGCTTTCTTT
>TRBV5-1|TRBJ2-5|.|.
CASSLGGGLQETQYF
TGCGCCAGCAGCTTGGGAGGGGGTCTCCAAGAGACCCAGTACTTC
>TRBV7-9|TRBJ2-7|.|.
CASSPPTETSYEQYF
TGTGCCAGCAGCCCCCCGACAGAGACCTCCTACGAGCAGTACTTC
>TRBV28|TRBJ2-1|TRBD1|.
CASSFLGQGGRNEQFF
TGTGCCAGCAGTTTCCTGGGACAGGGGGGGAGGAATGAGCAGTTCTTC
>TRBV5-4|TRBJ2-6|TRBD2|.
CASSYDGAGSSSGANVLTF
TGTGCCAGCAGCTACGATGGAGCGGGGAGTAGCTCTGGGGCCAACGTCCTGACTTTC
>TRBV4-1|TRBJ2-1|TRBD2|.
CASSQGTSGRIEQFF
TGCGCCAGCAGCCAAGGGACTAGCGGGCGGATTGAGCAGTTCTTC
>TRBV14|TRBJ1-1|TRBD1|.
CASSQHTGGTEAFF
TGTGCCAGCAGCCAGCACACAGGGGGCACTGAAGCTTTCTTT
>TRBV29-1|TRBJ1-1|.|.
CSVEDGLRMNTEAFF
TGCAGCGTTGAAGATGGATTGCGGATGAACACTGAAGCTTTCTTT
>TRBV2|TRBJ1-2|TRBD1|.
CASSLTGEVGYTF
TGTGCCAGCAGCCTGACAGGGGAGGTTGGTTACACCTTC
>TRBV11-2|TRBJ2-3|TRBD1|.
CASSQGTGGPNTDTQYF
TGTGCCAGCAGCCAAGGGACAGGGGGCCCGAACACAGATACGCAGTATTTT
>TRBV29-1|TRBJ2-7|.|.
CSVDKSGSCEQYF
TGCAGCGTTGATAAGTCAGGGTCCTGCGAGCAGTACTTC
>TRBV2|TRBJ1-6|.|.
CASRRGGANNSPLHF
TGTGCCAGCAGGAGGGGGGGCGCGAATAATTCACCCCTCCACTTT